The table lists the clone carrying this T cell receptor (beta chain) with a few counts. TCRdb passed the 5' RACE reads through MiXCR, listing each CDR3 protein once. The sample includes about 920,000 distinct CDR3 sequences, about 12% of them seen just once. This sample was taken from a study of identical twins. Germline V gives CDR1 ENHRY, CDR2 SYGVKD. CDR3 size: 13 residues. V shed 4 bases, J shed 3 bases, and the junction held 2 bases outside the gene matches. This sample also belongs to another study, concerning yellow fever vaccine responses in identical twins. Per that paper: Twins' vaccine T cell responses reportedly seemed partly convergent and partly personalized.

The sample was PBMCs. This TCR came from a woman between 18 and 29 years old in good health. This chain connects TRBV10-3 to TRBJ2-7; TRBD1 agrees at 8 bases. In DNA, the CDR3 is TGTGCCATCAGTGCCGGGACAGGCTACGAGCAGTACGTC. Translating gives CAISAGTGYEQYV.